The clone carrying this T cell receptor beta chain has only one observation. The sample is drawn from a study of OX40 agonist ivuxolimab in advanced cancers. CDR1 is SGDLS, CDR2 YYNGEE, per germline. The CDR3 has 18 amino acids. Between the trimmed V and J ends, which lost 0 bases and 8 bases, there was a span of 24 bases. Method: immunoSEQ multiplex PCR; TCRdb's copy keeps in-frame clones and lacks some. The sample yields about 60,000 clones, 65% to 85% seen once. This chain connects TRBV9 to TRBJ2-1; D assignment may be TRBD1 or TRBD2 (5 bases each). The specimen comprised CD4+ or CD8+ T cells sorted from blood, sampled in a trial of the OX40 agonist ivuxolimab. The source is an adult with an advanced solid tumor such as melanoma, head and neck, liver or kidney cancer. The CDR3 DNA reads as TGTGCCAGCAGCGTAGACGCCTACGGACTCGGTAGAGGGGATGAGCAGTTCTTC. This sequence encodes CASSVDAYGLGRGDEQFF.